This TCR beta chain was profiled in a study of T cells in Graves' hyperthyroidism and ophthalmopathy. Between the trimmed V and J ends, which lost 7 bases and 1 base, there was a span of 14 bases. The CDR3 extends over 13 amino acids. Germline V lookup: CDR1 SQVTM, CDR2 ANQGSEA. The source material, RNA transcripts, was used to amplify TCR beta CDR3 regions. The HTBI set primed first-round TCR CDR3 RT-PCR. Using its own MiXCR run on the multiplex PCR reads, TCRdb lists one record per CDR3 protein. The table has roughly 510,000 distinct CDR3 sequences, around 50% seen once. Many counts were recorded for this clonotype.

Sequenced material: peripheral blood or thyroid tissue (not recorded which). This TCR was recovered from an adult woman with Graves' disease, either hyperthyroidism or ophthalmopathy (not recorded which). The rearrangement uses TRBV29-1 and TRBJ2-7; perhaps TRBD1 as D (6 bases). Written as DNA, the CDR3 is TGCAGCGCCACGCCCGGACAGTCCTACGAGCAGTACTTC. Amino acid sequence: CSATPGQSYEQYF.